This T cell receptor beta chain originates from a study of beta chain features in type 1 diabetes. The investigators reverse transcribed all of the isolated RNA, so they sequenced expressed TCRB transcripts. The method was immunoSEQ multiplex PCR; TCRdb's version includes in-frame clones alone and lacks a portion of them. Seen here are more than 300,000 clones, 8.5% to 10% observed once, and the top ten hold roughly 0.54%. The CDR3 extends over 12 amino acids. The ends were cut back, 5 bases at V and 0 bases at J, with 5 bases in the middle. CDR1 and CDR2 (germline): SQVTM, ANQGSEA. Findings of the study overall: Shorter TCRB CDR3s, moderately but significantly so, were found in Type 1 diabetes patients in all four CD4+ subsets.

This clone was seen a handful of times. The antigen remains unidentified. Researchers reported sorting CD4+ naive, central memory, regulatory and stem cell-like memory cells via CD45RO/CCR7/CD25/CD127/CD95/CD27. The chain carries TRBV29-1 and TRBJ1-3; D is unresolved. The TCR was taken from a man aged 30 to 45 with type 1 diabetes. Sequencing input: central memory CD4+ T cells from blood. CDR3 DNA: TGCAGCGTTCAACACTCTGGAAACACCATATATTTT. Amino acid sequence: CSVQHSGNTIYF.